A single sample is the source of the 4 T cell receptor beta chains below, sequenced in a study of T cell repertoires in cytomegalovirus infection. TCRdb independently ran MiXCR on the reads; one entry per CDR3 protein. The table has 300,000 or so distinct CDR3 sequences, 20% to 30% seen once. No cognate antigen is known for these TCRs. The sample consisted of cultured PBMCs, taken from culture after CMV antigen stimulation. All receptors come from a human donor in good health (CMV status not recorded). Some clones in this sample may be carry-over from other donors' samples.

This chain connects TRBV6-1 to TRBJ1-5; tentative D call: TRBD1 (5 bases). Germline loops: CDR1 MNHNS, CDR2 SASEGT. Trimming removed 5 bases from V and 7 bases from J, with 18 bases in between. The CDR3 extends over 15 amino acids. CDR3 region: CASSKGLWDRQPQHF. The CDR3 bases are TGTGCCAGCAGTAAGGGGCTCTGGGACCGGCAGCCCCAGCATTTT.

The J gene is TRBJ2-7, the V gene TRBV12-3 or TRBV12-4, with TRBD2 identical over 15 bases. The CDR3 runs 14 residues. Germline trimming cut 7 bases from V and 6 bases from J; bases unmatched to any gene: 4. The CDR3 sequence: CASIGGLAGGEQYF. In DNA form, the CDR3 reads TGTGCCAGCATCGGGGGACTAGCGGGAGGCGAGCAGTACTTC.

This clonotype was seen many times. The J gene is TRBJ2-5, the V gene TRBV7-2, with TRBD2 matching over 10 bases. The V gene end was trimmed by 5 bases and the J gene end by 5 bases; junction bases not matched to a gene: 5. CDR3 length: 14 residues. Germline V gene lookup returns CDR1 SGHTA and CDR2 FQGNSA. Written as DNA, the CDR3 is TGTGCCAGCAGCCCCATGGGACTAGCGGAGACCCAGTACTTC. Amino acid sequence: CASSPMGLAETQYF.

The chain combines TRBV9 with TRBJ2-5; 11 nucleotides align to TRBD2. V shed 4 bases, J shed 0 bases, and the junction held 2 bases outside the gene matches. This CDR3 is built from 15 residues. Germline V gives CDR1 SGDLS, CDR2 YYNGEE. The CDR3 DNA reads TGTGCCAGCAGCATGGGACTAGCGGACCAAGAGACCCAGTACTTC. Protein product: CASSMGLADQETQYF. Based on the CDR3 plus reference TRBV9 and TRBJ2-5, the full variable domain is DSGVTQTPKHLITATGQRVTLRCSPRSGDLSVYWYQQSLDQGLQFLIQYYNGEERAKGNILERFSAQQFPDLHSELNLSSLELGDSALYFCASSMGLADQETQYFGPGTRLLVL.